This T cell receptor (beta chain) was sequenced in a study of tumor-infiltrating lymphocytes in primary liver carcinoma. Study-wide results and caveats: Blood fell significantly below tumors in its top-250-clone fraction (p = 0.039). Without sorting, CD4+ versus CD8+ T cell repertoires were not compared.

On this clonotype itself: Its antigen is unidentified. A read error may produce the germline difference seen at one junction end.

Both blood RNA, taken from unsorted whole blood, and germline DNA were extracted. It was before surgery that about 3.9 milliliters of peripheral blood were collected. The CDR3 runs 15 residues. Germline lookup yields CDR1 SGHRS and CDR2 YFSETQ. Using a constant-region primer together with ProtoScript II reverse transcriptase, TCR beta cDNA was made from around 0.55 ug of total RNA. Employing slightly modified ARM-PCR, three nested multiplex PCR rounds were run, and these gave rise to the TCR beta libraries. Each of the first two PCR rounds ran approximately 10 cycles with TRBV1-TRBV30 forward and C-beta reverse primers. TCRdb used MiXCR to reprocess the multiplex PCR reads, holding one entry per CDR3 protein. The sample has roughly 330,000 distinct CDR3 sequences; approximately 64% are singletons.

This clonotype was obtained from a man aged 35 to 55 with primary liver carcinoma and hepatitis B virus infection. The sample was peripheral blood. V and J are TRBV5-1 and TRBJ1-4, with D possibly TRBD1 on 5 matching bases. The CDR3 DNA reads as TGCGCCAGCAGCCCGGGCGGGACTAGTGATGAAAAATTGTTTTTT. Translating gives CASSPGGTSDEKLFF.